These 7 T cell receptor beta chains were all obtained from the same sample, sequenced in a study of blood T cells in healthy people across ages. Primed by a sample-barcoded 5' primer and a J-beta primer mix, a second PCR proceeded for roughly 7 to 11 cycles. TCRdb re-called the 5' RACE reads with MiXCR, one entry per CDR3 protein. The sample yields roughly 790,000 distinct CDR3 sequences, roughly 47% seen once. The material sequenced was blood. These receptor sequences come from a woman aged 60 to 75 in good health.

This chain links TRBV7-2 with TRBJ2-3; 9 nucleotides agree with TRBD2. V lost 1 base to trimming and J lost 4 bases; unmatched junction nucleotides: 6. CDR3 length: 16 residues. Looked up from germline, CDR1 is SGHTA and CDR2 is FQGNSA. CDR3 sequence: CASSLGGTSTADTQYF. The CDR3 DNA reads as TGTGCCAGCAGCTTAGGGGGGACTAGCACTGCAGATACGCAGTATTTT.

The chain employs TRBV10-3 and TRBJ1-1, with a weak D call TRBD1 (6 bases). Trimming removed 4 bases at V and 8 bases at J, with 17 bases between. Per the germline V gene, CDR1 is ENHRY and CDR2 is SYGVKD. The CDR3 length is 14 residues. The CDR3 loop reads CAISGGQSYLEAFF. Written as DNA, the CDR3 is TGTGCCATCAGTGGAGGACAGAGCTACTTAGAAGCTTTCTTT.

The genes are TRBV27 and TRBJ2-7; D gene uncertain. Germline CDR1 is MNHEY and CDR2 is SMNVEV (reference sequence). V dropped 5 bases and J dropped 3 bases, with 14 bases sitting between them. The CDR3 is 14 residues long. CDR3 residues: CASSTWALGYEQYF. In DNA form, the CDR3 reads TGTGCCAGCAGTACGTGGGCTTTAGGCTACGAGCAGTACTTC.

This clonotype was seen only a few times. The V call is TRBV3-1, the J call TRBJ2-7, with 7 bases lining up with TRBD2. Germline lookup yields CDR1 LGHDT and CDR2 YNNKEL (reference sequence). The CDR3 is 15 residues long. The ends lost 0 bases at V and 2 bases at J; junction bases unmatched: 4. The CDR3 region is CASSQDQTSTYEQYF. Here the CDR3 DNA reads TGTGCCAGCAGCCAAGATCAGACTAGCACCTACGAGCAGTACTTC.

The chain has TRBV7-6 and TRBJ2-3; TRBD2 might be the D (5 bases). Looked up from germline, CDR1 is SGHVS and CDR2 is FNYEAQ. The CDR3 has 15 residues. Deletions cut 5 bases from V and 0 bases from J, with 12 bases between. The DNA of the CDR3 is TGTGCCAGCAGCGAGGGCGGCCTCAGCACAGATACGCAGTATTTT. It codes for CASSEGGLSTDTQYF.

CDR3 sequence reads: CASSEDLEGNEQYF. In DNA, the CDR3 is TGTGCCAGTAGTGAGGACTTGGAGGGGAACGAGCAGTACTTC. The chain joins TRBV19 to TRBJ2-7; TRBD2 is a possible D gene (6 bases). The CDR3 length is 14 residues. V was shortened by 5 bases and J by 5 bases, with 16 bases between the two germline ends. CDR1 is LNHDA, CDR2 SQIVND, per germline (reference sequence).

This clonotype was seen only once. Sequence at one end of the junction differs from germline and may be a read error. The chain has TRBV7-2 and TRBJ2-4; D possibly corresponds to TRBD2 (5 bases). The CDR3 is made up of 13 amino acids. The V gene's germline CDR1 is SGHTA and CDR2 FQGNSA. CDR3 bases: TGTGCCGGCAGTTCGGACTTTGGAAACATTCAGTACTTC. Amino acid sequence: CAGSSDFGNIQYF.